The T cell receptor (beta chain) described here comes from a study of cytomegalovirus exposure and HLA in healthy donors. General study findings and limits: A later analysis linked around 15,000 TCR beta sequences to HLA alleles at 0.05 false discovery rate. According to the study, around 150 TCR beta chains were cytomegalovirus-associated.

Germline V gene sequence: CDR1 SNHLY, CDR2 FYNNEI. V lost 6 bases and J lost 5; bases outside the gene matches: 3. This CDR3 is built from 13 residues. The donors, nominally healthy at sampling, likely had unrecorded immune exposures. Both 60 Vbeta primers and 13 Jbeta primers went into the PCR. The repertoire was sequenced with immunoSEQ multiplex PCR; TCRdb's copy has only in-frame clones and lacks some. The sample lists approximately 140,000 clones, roughly 79% occurring once. With regard to this clone: Its target is not known.

The receptor was derived from a woman in her fifties or sixties in good health and CMV-seronegative. Sequences were obtained from PBMCs. V usage is TRBV2 and J usage is TRBJ2-5, with 10 bases lining up with TRBD1. The CDR3 loop reads CASRTDRGETQYF. DNA for the CDR3: TGTGCCAGCAGGACGGACAGGGGGGAGACCCAGTACTTC.